The 18 T cell receptor beta chains given below trace back to one sample, sequenced in a study of beta chain features in type 1 diabetes (dated by TCRdb to between 2018 and 2020). Results the study describes overall, beyond this receptor: In all four CD4+ subsets, TCRB CDR3 length was moderately but significantly shorter in type 1 diabetes patients.

Library method: the immunoSEQ multiplex PCR assay. The High Capacity cDNA Reverse Transcription Kit was used to reverse transcribe all of the isolated RNA, meaning that expressed TCRB transcripts were what got sequenced. TCRdb holds this immuneACCESS table with in-frame rearrangements only. Some clones are missing; in checked studies, unresolved V genes explain under half, and the rest has no known cause. The sample yields about 700,000 clones; 13% were counted once. Jointly, the top ten make up approximately 0.022% of the sample. No antigen has been identified for these receptors. Material: naive CD4+ T cells from blood. The meaning of the sample's cell subset or site label: true naive CD4+ T cells. Receptor source: a man younger than 35 with type 1 diabetes.

This clone was seen a handful of times. The chain employs TRBV4-1 and TRBJ2-7; TRBD2 matches at 8 bases. The junction had 4 bases not matched to a gene; V was cut back by 0 bases and J by 0 bases. Germline V gives CDR1 MGHRA, CDR2 YSYEKL. CDR3 length: 16 amino acids. The CDR3 DNA reads TGCGCCAGCAGCCAAGAAGCGAGCGGGAGCTCCTACGAGCAGTACTTC. This encodes CASSQEASGSSYEQYF.

This clone was detected a few times. The sample contains more than one DNA sequence encoding this CDR3. V is TRBV30 and J is TRBJ1-6; 8 nucleotides match TRBD1. The germline V gene encodes CDR1 GTSNPN and CDR2 SVGIG (reference sequence). With 3 bases clipped from V and 9 bases from J, the junction kept 4 bases outside the gene matches. The CDR3 length is 13 residues. As DNA, the CDR3 is TGTGCCTGGAGCGGACAGGGAGGTTCACCCCTCCACTTT. Translation: CAWSGQGGSPLHF.

V and J are TRBV6-1 and TRBJ1-6; D not resolved. Germline CDR1 MNHNS, CDR2 SASEGT. The CDR3 has 11 amino acids. V was clipped by 5 bases and J by 7 bases, with 3 bases between them. In nucleotides, the CDR3 is TGTGCCAGCAGTTCGAATTCACCCCTCCACTTT. This sequence encodes CASSSNSPLHF.

This clone was seen only a few times. The chain uses TRBV18 and TRBJ2-1; perhaps D is TRBD1 or TRBD2 (5 bases each). Germline V gene sequence: CDR1 KGHSH, CDR2 LQKENI. Trimming left V 5 bases short and J 8 bases short, with 19 bases between. The CDR3 spans 15 residues. The CDR3 DNA sequence: TGTGCCAGCTCAGGTCCGGGACGATCCGAGGATGAGCAGTTCTTC. The encoded protein is CASSGPGRSEDEQFF.

This sequence joins TRBV19 and TRBJ2-5; no clear D gene. Trimming cost V 5 bases and J 1 base, with 8 bases left between them. Looked up from germline, CDR1 is LNHDA and CDR2 is SQIVND (reference sequence). CDR3 length: 13 amino acids. The CDR3 DNA sequence: TGTGCCAGTAGTCTGACTGCCCAAGAGACCCAGTACTTC. This sequence encodes CASSLTAQETQYF.

The gene calls are TRBV19 and TRBJ2-1; either TRBD1 or TRBD2 may supply D (6 bases each). V shed 1 base and J shed 8 bases, with 18 bases lying between them. Germline CDR1 LNHDA, CDR2 SQIVND (reference sequence). CDR3 length equals 16 residues. DNA for the CDR3: TGTGCCAGTAGTATAGCAGTAAGGCAGGGGAGGCATGAGCAGTTCTTC. As protein: CASSIAVRQGRHEQFF.

The rearrangement joins TRBV10-2 to TRBJ1-1; D unresolved. Per germline, CDR1 WSHSY and CDR2 SAAADI. The ends were cut back, 0 bases at V and 4 bases at J, with 6 bases in the middle. The CDR3 totals 13 residues. The DNA of the CDR3 is TGCGCCAGCAGTGAGTCAGAAGGCACTGAAGCTTTCTTT. Encoded protein: CASSESEGTEAFF.

In this sample, this clone turned up a few times. CDR3 coding DNA: TGTGCCTGGAATACAGGGTCCCAAGAGACCCAGTACTTC. Protein sequence: CAWNTGSQETQYF. The chain joins TRBV30 to TRBJ2-5; D may be TRBD1 (6 bases). The germline gives CDR1 GTSNPN, CDR2 SVGIG (reference sequence). Deletions cut 4 bases from V and 1 base from J, with 10 bases between. The CDR3 consists of 13 residues.

The chain has TRBV30 and TRBJ1-4; possibly TRBD1 for D (6 bases). V was cut by 3 bases and J by 8 bases, with 13 bases left in between. The CDR3 extends over 13 amino acids. In germline, CDR1 is GTSNPN, CDR2 SVGIG (reference sequence). This chain's CDR3 is CAWSSGESEKLFF. For the CDR3, the DNA is TGTGCCTGGAGCTCAGGGGAAAGCGAAAAACTGTTTTTT.

On this clone: This same CDR3 is encoded by further DNA sequences in the sample. The chain is built from TRBV30 and TRBJ1-1, with no clear D. There are 12 residues in the CDR3. Trimming stripped 0 bases from V and 5 bases from J, with 7 bases between. CDR1 and CDR2 (germline): GTSNPN, SVGIG (reference sequence). The CDR3 here is CAWSVLGTEAFF. The CDR3 DNA follows: TGTGCCTGGAGTGTACTAGGAACTGAAGCTTTCTTT.

CDR3 DNA: TGTGCCAGTAGTTTCGGACAAGGTGGCAATGAGCAGTTCTTC. Translated, it gives CASSFGQGGNEQFF. The rearrangement links TRBV19 to TRBJ2-1; possible D gene TRBD1, 5 bases. CDR1 and CDR2 (germline): LNHDA, SQIVND (reference sequence). The V end lost 5 bases, the J end lost 6 bases, and 14 bases lay between the germline ends. The CDR3 is 14 amino acids.

This clone was seen a few times. The chain is built from TRBV7-9 and TRBJ2-7, with 8 bases that match TRBD2. Trimming at V came to 5 bases and at J to 0 bases, leaving 15 bases not matched to a gene. This CDR3 has 18 residues. CDR1 is SEHNR, CDR2 FQNEAQ, per germline (reference sequence). CDR3 coding DNA: TGTGCCAGCAGCCTACTTCGTCCCGGCGGGGGGTTCTCCTACGAGCAGTACTTC. It is translated as CASSLLRPGGGFSYEQYF. Variable domain in full (rest from reference TRBV7-9 and TRBJ2-7): DTGVSQNPRHKITKRGQNVTFRCDPISEHNRLYWYRQTLGQGPEFLTYFQNEAQLEKSRLLSDRFSAERPKGSFSTLEIQRTEQGDSAMYLCASSLLRPGGGFSYEQYFGPGTRLTVT.

V and J are TRBV20-1 and TRBJ1-2, with no clear D. The CDR3 runs to 11 residues. Germline CDR1 and CDR2: DFQATT and SNEGSKA (reference sequence). V dropped 6 bases and J dropped 6 bases, with 11 bases sitting between them. This CDR3 is CSARPWDGYTF. CDR3 coding DNA: TGCAGTGCCAGACCCTGGGATGGCTACACCTTC.

V is TRBV6-5 and J is TRBJ2-5; D uncertain. The CDR3 loop spans 13 amino acids. The V gene's germline CDR1 is MNHEY and CDR2 SVGAGI. Trimming stripped 5 bases from V and 3 bases from J, with 10 bases between. CDR3 in amino acids: CASSVQREETQYF. The CDR3 region has the DNA TGTGCCAGCAGTGTCCAGCGTGAAGAGACCCAGTACTTC.

This clone was seen a few times. This chain connects TRBV18 to TRBJ1-4; D gene uncertain. Germline CDR1 reads KGHSH; CDR2 reads LQKENI. The V end lost 4 bases, the J end lost 8 bases, and 11 bases lay between the germline ends. The CDR3 length is 13 residues. The DNA for the CDR3 is TGTGCCAGCTCACAGGCCGGGTACGAAAAACTGTTTTTT. Protein product: CASSQAGYEKLFF.

The chain has TRBV7-9 and TRBJ2-7; 7 nucleotides agree with TRBD1. The length of the CDR3 is 15 residues. After removal of 5 bases from V and 3 bases from J, the junction contained 10 bases not matched to a gene. Germline V gene data show CDR1 as SEHNR and CDR2 as FQNEAQ (reference sequence). This CDR3 is CASSPPVGGSYEQYF. CDR3 DNA sequence: TGTGCCAGCAGCCCCCCCGTAGGGGGCAGCTACGAGCAGTACTTC.

This clone came up a few times. The V and J genes are TRBV19 and TRBJ2-1; 8 bases match TRBD1. The CDR3 runs to 16 residues. The V and J ends lost 5 bases and 4 bases, in that order; junction bases with no gene match: 10. Germline lookup yields CDR1 LNHDA and CDR2 SQIVND (reference sequence). This chain's CDR3 is CASSSRTGTGYNEQFF. For the CDR3, the DNA is TGTGCCAGTAGTTCTCGGACCGGGACAGGTTACAATGAGCAGTTCTTC.

This clone has more than one count but fewer than ten. The J gene is TRBJ1-2, the V gene TRBV25-1, with 7 bases aligning to TRBD1. V was clipped by 3 bases and J by 2 bases; unmatched bases: 6. The CDR3 is 15 amino acids. Germline V lookup: CDR1 MGHDK, CDR2 SYGVNS. The DNA of the CDR3 is TGTGCCAGCAGTGACCTCCAGGGGGGAAACTATGGCTACACCTTC. Its translation is CASSDLQGGNYGYTF.